These 8 T cell receptor beta chains were all obtained from the same sample, sequenced in a study of shared clonotypes between healthy human individuals. Produced via immunoSEQ multiplex PCR; TCRdb's table is partial and in-frame only. The sample holds 1,100,000 or so clones; about 80% are singletons and the top ten take 0.5% to 0.6%. Sequencing was carried out using memory CD4+ T cells from PBMCs. The subset here: CD45RA-negative fraction. These TCRs come from a young man in good health. Some clones in this sample may be carry-over from other donors' samples.

In this sample, this clone turned up a few times. The chain is built from TRBV30 and TRBJ1-2; D is unclear. CDR3 length equals 13 residues. The V gene lost 3 bases and the J gene lost 0 bases, with 8 bases spanning the gap. Germline CDR1 is GTSNPN and CDR2 is SVGIG (reference sequence). In nucleotides, the CDR3 is TGTGCCTGGAGAAGACCCTCTAACTATGGCTACACCTTC. Translated: CAWRRPSNYGYTF.

In this sample, this clone turned up a few times. This sequence joins TRBV28 and TRBJ1-4; tentatively, D is TRBD1 (5 bases). CDR3 length: 14 amino acids. Trimming pared 5 bases from V and 7 bases from J, leaving 14 bases between. Germline CDR1 is MDHEN and CDR2 is SYDVKM. This chain's CDR3 is CASSQTGGGEKLFF. Here the CDR3 DNA reads TGTGCCAGCAGTCAGACGGGGGGAGGTGAAAAACTGTTTTTT.

The rearrangement joins TRBV10-3 to TRBJ1-2; perhaps TRBD1 as D (6 bases). Trimming left V 5 bases short and J 3 bases short, with 13 bases between. The CDR3 is 14 amino acids. The germline V gene encodes CDR1 ENHRY and CDR2 SYGVKD. CDR3: CAISKVTGHYGYTF. CDR3 bases: TGTGCCATCAGTAAAGTGACAGGCCACTATGGCTACACCTTC.

J is TRBJ1-1 and V is TRBV7-2, with 7 bases matching TRBD1. V dropped 1 base and J dropped 3; count of bases not matched to a gene: 11. The CDR3 is 17 amino acids. Looked up from germline, CDR1 is SGHTA and CDR2 is FQGNSA. The CDR3 nucleotides are TGTGCCAGCAGCTTAGTACCAGGGGGGCCCAGGGACACTGAAGCTTTCTTT. Protein sequence: CASSLVPGGPRDTEAFF.

J is TRBJ2-2 and V is TRBV10-3, with 13 bases matching TRBD2. With V trimmed by 10 bases and J by 5 bases, 7 bases remained unmatched. Germline lookup yields CDR1 ENHRY and CDR2 SYGVKD. This CDR3 has 15 amino acids. In DNA form, the CDR3 reads TGTGCCACCGCTGGACTAGCGGGAGAAACCGGGGAGCTGTTTTTT. Its translation: CATAGLAGETGELFF.

This chain links TRBV7-9 with TRBJ1-1; D uncertain. The V gene's germline CDR1 is SEHNR and CDR2 FQNEAQ (reference sequence). V shed 1 base and J shed 4 bases, with 7 bases lying between them. The CDR3 sequence is 13 residues long. CDR3 sequence reads: CASSLEMGTEAFF. Here the CDR3 DNA reads TGTGCCAGCAGCTTAGAGATGGGCACTGAAGCTTTCTTT.

The chain recombines TRBV29-1 with TRBJ2-5, with D possibly TRBD1 on 6 matching bases. The better agreement between TRBJ2-7 and the DNA end casts doubt on the J call. The CDR3 contains 12 residues. Per the germline V gene, CDR1 is SQVTM and CDR2 is ANQGSEA. The CDR3 reads CSVKGVGYEQYF. CDR3 nucleotides: TGCAGCGTTAAGGGGGTGGGCTACGAGCAGTACTTC.

Only a few counts were recorded for this clone. The chain is built from TRBV30 and TRBJ1-5, with D perhaps TRBD1 (5 bases). The germline V gene has CDR1 GTSNPN and CDR2 SVGIG (reference sequence). V was cut by 5 bases and J by 2 bases, with 13 bases left in between. The CDR3 contains 14 residues. CDR3 region: CAWSVRAGNQPQHF. CDR3 nucleotide sequence: TGTGCCTGGTCGGTCAGGGCGGGCAATCAGCCCCAGCATTTT. The whole variable domain, remainder taken from reference TRBV30 and TRBJ1-5, is SQTIHQWPATLVQPVGSPLSLECTVEGTSNPNLYWYRQAAGRGLQLLFYSVGIGQISSEVPQNLSASRPQDRQFILSSKKLLLSDSGFYLCAWSVRAGNQPQHFGDGTRLSIL.